This passage covers 22 T cell receptor beta chains from one sample sequenced in a study of shared clonotypes between healthy human individuals. Positively selected for CCR7, the CD45RO-negative cells used as naive CD8 cells excluded terminally differentiated effector memory CD45RA+ cells. Some clones are missing from TCRdb's copy, which holds only in-frame ones; the method was immunoSEQ multiplex PCR. This sample has around 2.1 million clones, with under 95% found just once. Sequenced: naive CD8+ T cells from PBMCs. The origin of the receptors is a man between 18 and 29 years old in good health. Some clones in this sample may be carry-over from other donors' samples.

This clone was seen once. The rearrangement joins TRBV29-1 to TRBJ2-7; perhaps TRBD1 as D (6 bases). CDR3 length equals 13 residues. CDR1 is SQVTM and CDR2 is ANQGSEA in the germline V gene. V lost 6 bases, J lost 2 bases, and 14 bases lay in between. The CDR3 sequence: CSVRDTETYEQYF. Here the CDR3 DNA reads TGCAGCGTCCGGGACACCGAAACCTACGAGCAGTACTTC.

The rearrangement joins TRBV25-1 to TRBJ1-2; 7 bases match TRBD1. This CDR3 has 16 amino acids. In germline, CDR1 is MGHDK, CDR2 SYGVNS. Trimming took 5 bases from V and 6 from J; bases not matched to a gene: 15. The CDR3 reads CASSRGGRGTYDGYTF. In DNA, the CDR3 is TGTGCCAGCAGTCGTGGCGGCAGGGGGACCTACGATGGCTACACCTTC.

The V gene is TRBV12-2, the J gene TRBJ1-1; the table's D call, TRBD1, has no DNA check behind it. TRBV12-2 is a recognized pseudogene. The CDR3 runs to 16 residues. CDR3 in amino acids: CASRQGRGQWRTEAFF. The CDR3, as DNA: TGTGCAAGTCGCCAAGGCAGGGGCCAGTGGCGCACTGAAGCTTTCTTT.

This clone was recorded once. The chain joins TRBV4-1 to TRBJ2-3, with 9 bases identical to TRBD2. Germline CDR1 reads MGHRA; CDR2 reads YSYEKL. V dropped 5 bases and J dropped 4; count of bases not matched to a gene: 13. The CDR3 is 17 amino acids. The CDR3: CASSDRAGSGRADTQYF. The CDR3 DNA is TGCGCCAGCAGCGACAGGGCGGGTAGCGGGAGAGCAGATACGCAGTATTTT.

This clone has just one count. The chain links TRBV25-1 to TRBJ2-5; a weak D match, TRBD2 (6 bases). Trimming removed 2 bases at V and 0 bases at J, with 10 bases between. The germline V gene has CDR1 MGHDK and CDR2 SYGVNS. The CDR3 runs to 15 residues. The CDR3 protein is CASSELDYYQETQYF. CDR3 bases: TGTGCCAGCAGTGAACTGGACTACTACCAAGAGACCCAGTACTTC.

This chain connects TRBV7-3 to TRBJ2-3; 8 bases align to TRBD1. V was clipped by 5 bases and J by 2 bases; unmatched bases: 12. Germline-derived CDR1 and CDR2 are SGHTA and FQGTGA. This CDR3 contains 17 residues. The CDR3 loop reads CASSAAPGTGDTDTQYF. In DNA form, the CDR3 reads TGTGCCAGCAGCGCGGCCCCCGGGACAGGAGACACAGATACGCAGTATTTT.

The chain uses TRBV27 and TRBJ1-1; weak D call: TRBD1 (5 bases). V dropped 4 bases and J dropped 5 bases, with 11 bases sitting between them. Looked up from germline, CDR1 is MNHEY and CDR2 is SMNVEV (reference sequence). This CDR3 has 13 residues. The CDR3 nucleotides are TGTGCCAGCAGTTCATCAGGGTGGACTGAAGCTTTCTTT. Protein: CASSSSGWTEAFF.

For this clone: At the DNA level, this CDR3 is encoded by other sequences in the same sample as well. The chain combines TRBV19 with TRBJ1-1; D uncertain. CDR3 length equals 12 residues. CDR1 and CDR2 (germline): LNHDA, SQIVND (reference sequence). V gave up 1 base and J gave up 8 bases, with 8 bases separating them. CDR3: CASSIGPNEAFF. The DNA of the CDR3 is TGTGCCAGTAGTATAGGACCGAACGAAGCTTTCTTT.

J is TRBJ2-3 and V is TRBV7-9; TRBD1 matches 9 bases. V was clipped by 5 bases and J by 3 bases; unmatched bases: 6. Germline V lookup: CDR1 SEHNR, CDR2 FQNEAQ (reference sequence). The CDR3 is made up of 15 amino acids. This CDR3 is CASSPRDRATDTQYF. CDR3 nucleotides: TGTGCCAGCAGCCCCCGGGACAGGGCAACAGATACGCAGTATTTT.

This sequence joins TRBV9 and TRBJ1-2; D unclear. There are 14 residues in the CDR3. CDR1 is SGDLS and CDR2 is YYNGEE in the germline V gene. Between the trimmed V and J ends, which lost 1 base and 4 bases, there was a span of 11 bases. CDR3 nucleotide sequence: TGTGCCAGCAGCGTACCAGGAGATCTCTATGGCTACACCTTC. Protein product: CASSVPGDLYGYTF.

This sequence joins TRBV19 and TRBJ2-1; D is possibly TRBD1 (6 bases). V lost 6 bases and J 10 bases, leaving 13 bases between the germline ends. The CDR3 is made up of 12 amino acids. CDR1 and CDR2 (germline): LNHDA, SQIVND (reference sequence). The DNA for the CDR3 is TGTGCCAGTAGCCTCAGGGGCCAGGAGCAGTTCTTC. This gives the protein CASSLRGQEQFF.

The rearrangement uses TRBV5-6 and TRBJ2-4, with D maybe TRBD2 (6 bases). Germline-derived CDR1 and CDR2 are SGHDT and YYEEEE. The CDR3 has 11 amino acids. The V gene lost 4 bases and the J gene lost 14 bases, with 13 bases spanning the gap. The DNA for the CDR3 is TGTGCCAGCAGCCTCGGAGGCGGGGAGTACTTC. Protein: CASSLGGGEYF.

This chain joins TRBV28 and TRBJ2-3; a possible D gene is TRBD2 (6 bases). The CDR3 runs to 15 residues. V shed 8 bases and J shed 4 bases, with 19 bases lying between them. Germline CDR1 MDHEN, CDR2 SYDVKM. This chain's CDR3 is CASGGPIGWPDTQYF. The CDR3 DNA is TGTGCCAGCGGAGGGCCCATAGGGTGGCCAGATACGCAGTATTTT.

The V call is TRBV29-1, the J call TRBJ2-5; D call uncertain. CDR3 length: 13 amino acids. Germline V gives CDR1 SQVTM, CDR2 ANQGSEA. The ends were cut back, 2 bases at V and 2 bases at J, with 9 bases in the middle. The chain's CDR3 is CSVETAPQETQYF. Here the CDR3 DNA reads TGCAGCGTTGAAACGGCTCCTCAAGAGACCCAGTACTTC.

V gene TRBV29-1 combines with J gene TRBJ2-1; 14 bases map to TRBD2. Trimming removed 3 bases from V and 7 bases from J; junction bases left unmatched: 5. This CDR3 is 15 amino acids long. Per germline, CDR1 SQVTM and CDR2 ANQGSEA. The CDR3 coding sequence is TGCAGCGTTGACCTCGGGACTAGCGGGAGAAATGAGCAGTTCTTC. As protein: CSVDLGTSGRNEQFF.

The V and J genes are TRBV7-6 and TRBJ2-7; 9 bases are shared with TRBD2. The CDR3 spans 15 residues. Unmatched junction bases numbered 4, after V lost 1 base and J lost 3 bases. The germline gives CDR1 SGHVS, CDR2 FNYEAQ. The chain's CDR3 is CASSLGSGSIYEQYF. CDR3 bases: TGTGCCAGCAGCTTAGGTAGCGGGAGTATCTACGAGCAGTACTTC.

V usage is TRBV27 and J usage is TRBJ2-1, with D tentatively TRBD2 (6 bases). The CDR3 has 16 residues. V dropped 0 bases and J dropped 6 bases, with 15 bases sitting between them. From germline, CDR1 is MNHEY and CDR2 SMNVEV (reference sequence). The CDR3 reads CASSLSAGTVVNEQFF. The CDR3 DNA reads TGTGCCAGCAGTTTATCAGCCGGGACTGTCGTCAATGAGCAGTTCTTC.

The gene calls are TRBV27 and TRBJ2-1, with unresolved D. The germline CDR1 and CDR2 sequences are MNHEY and SMNVEV (reference sequence). This CDR3 has 13 residues. Between the trimmed V and J ends, which lost 8 bases and 2 bases, there was a span of 10 bases. The CDR3 region has the DNA TGTGCCAGCGCCGTTCTCCCCTACAATGAGCAGTTCTTC. Protein product: CASAVLPYNEQFF.

The J gene is TRBJ2-3, the V gene TRBV11-2, with D possibly matching TRBD2 (5 bases). CDR3 length: 18 amino acids. With 5 bases removed from V and 0 bases from J, the gap between germline ends came to 21 bases. CDR1 and CDR2 from the germline V gene are SGHAT and FQNNGV. DNA of the CDR3: TGTGCCAGCAGCCCATCCTTTGGGCTAGCTGCTAGCACAGATACGCAGTATTTT. It codes for CASSPSFGLAASTDTQYF.

This clone showed up just once. The rearrangement joins TRBV5-1 to TRBJ2-2; D call uncertain. V gave up 1 base and J gave up 1 base, with 11 bases separating them. The CDR3 spans 16 residues. Germline lookup yields CDR1 SGHRS and CDR2 YFSETQ. Written as DNA, the CDR3 is TGCGCCAGCAGCTTGTTGCGTAGGGAGAACACCGGGGAGCTGTTTTTT. Residues: CASSLLRRENTGELFF.

The chain employs TRBV28 and TRBJ2-6, with 13 bases that match TRBD2. The V segment lost 7 bases and the J segment 0 bases; nucleotides outside the gene matches: 9. The germline V gene has CDR1 MDHEN and CDR2 SYDVKM. CDR3 length equals 19 residues. The DNA of the CDR3 is TGTGCCAGCAAAGGGACTAGCGGGGTTTTCCCCTCTGGGGCCAACGTCCTGACTTTC. As protein: CASKGTSGVFPSGANVLTF.

This chain links TRBV13 with TRBJ2-1; TRBD2 might be the D (6 bases). V lost 4 bases and J 4 bases, leaving 17 bases between the germline ends. This CDR3 contains 16 residues. Germline-derived CDR1 and CDR2 are PRHDT and FYEKMQ (reference sequence). CDR3 sequence: CASSSWEDKDYNEQFF. CDR3 DNA sequence: TGTGCCAGCAGCTCGTGGGAGGATAAGGATTACAATGAGCAGTTCTTC.